The entry below gives a single T cell receptor beta chain sequence along with its context. This record comes from a study of OX40 agonist ivuxolimab in advanced cancers. Germline values: CDR1 SGDLS, CDR2 YYNGEE. V trimming: 4 bases; J trimming: 7 bases; junction bases outside the gene matches: 10. The CDR3 length is 15 residues. TCRdb's table, derived via immunoSEQ multiplex PCR, lists solely in-frame clones and lacks some. Counted here are approximately 49,000 clones, 70% to 90% occurring once; the ten biggest clones make up roughly 9.6%. The chain employs TRBV9 and TRBJ2-4, with 8 bases lining up with TRBD1. This sample comprised CD4+ or CD8+ T cells sorted from blood, obtained in a trial of the OX40 agonist ivuxolimab. The source of this sequence is an adult with an advanced solid tumor such as melanoma, head and neck, liver or kidney cancer. The CDR3 DNA sequence: TGTGCCAGCAGCTCAAGCGACAGGGGACCGAACATTCAGTACTTC. This gives the protein CASSSSDRGPNIQYF.